Shown below are 8 T cell receptor beta chains from a single sample sequenced in a study of HIV-infected patients and healthy controls. Antiretroviral therapy had run roughly three months, about 14 weeks, before follow-up blood collection. All unsorted peripheral T cells were captured because whole blood was used without fractionation. Alpha and beta constant-region primers primed reverse transcription of about 0.5 ug RNA. Alpha and beta chain libraries were made separately by chain-specific third strand synthesis with multiplexing indices. TCRdb redid the calling of the 5' RACE reads with MiXCR, one entry per CDR3 protein. Of approximately 13,000 distinct CDR3 sequences in the sample, roughly an eighth were seen once. The source material was blood, sampled during antiretroviral therapy. The receptors were sampled from an adult with HIV infection. The donor label of this sample is uncertain.

There are many counts of this clonotype. This rearrangement joins TRBV3-1 to TRBJ2-3; 9 bases are shared with TRBD2. CDR1 is LGHDT, CDR2 YNNKEL, per germline (reference sequence). The CDR3 contains 16 residues. V was pared by 2 bases and J by 6 bases, with 9 bases of the junction left unmatched. CDR3 DNA sequence: TGTGCCAGCAGCCAATTGGTAGGGACTAGCTCTGATACGCAGTATTTT. This encodes CASSQLVGTSSDTQYF.

Judged by abundance, this clonotype is medium-sized. The V and J genes are TRBV20-1 and TRBJ2-7, with D tentatively TRBD2 (6 bases). The CDR3 consists of 14 residues. Trimming stripped 3 bases from V and 4 bases from J, with 16 bases between. CDR1 and CDR2 (germline): DFQATT, SNEGSKA (reference sequence). The CDR3 loop reads CSASHEGAGYEQYF. CDR3 nucleotide sequence: TGCAGTGCTAGTCATGAAGGCGCGGGGTACGAGCAGTACTTC.

The sample holds a few counts of this clonotype. J is TRBJ2-5 and V is TRBV27, with 8 positions matching TRBD1. Germline-derived CDR1 and CDR2 are MNHEY and SMNVEV (reference sequence). The trim removed 4 bases at V and 5 bases at J, leaving 6 bases unmatched. The CDR3 length is 14 residues. The CDR3, as DNA: TGTGCCAGCAGTTCCAGGGGGCGCGGGGAGACCCAGTACTTC. It codes for CASSSRGRGETQYF.

In this sample, this clonotype turned up many times. V is TRBV29-1 and J is TRBJ2-1; tentatively, D is TRBD1 (5 bases). This CDR3 has 17 amino acids. CDR1 is SQVTM, CDR2 ANQGSEA, per germline. V lost 1 base to trimming and J lost 1 base, with 17 bases between them. Written as DNA, the CDR3 is TGCAGCGTTGAAGGTCTCCAGGGTTCGGGTTCCTACAATGAGCAGTTCTTC. This sequence encodes CSVEGLQGSGSYNEQFF.

The V call is TRBV29-1, the J call TRBJ1-1; D call uncertain. Germline CDR1 SQVTM, CDR2 ANQGSEA. The CDR3 totals 14 residues. The V end was cut by 5 bases, the J end by 1 base, with 14 bases between. The DNA of the CDR3 is TGCAGCGTTATTGTGGCAGACCCGAACACTGAAGCTTTCTTT. It yields the protein CSVIVADPNTEAFF.

Many counts were recorded for this clonotype. The V call is TRBV19, the J call TRBJ2-4; D perhaps matches TRBD1 (5 bases). This CDR3 is 14 amino acids long. In germline, CDR1 is LNHDA, CDR2 SQIVND (reference sequence). The V and J ends lost 3 bases and 7 bases respectively, with 13 bases between them. DNA of the CDR3: TGTGCCAGTAGTATTGCAGCGCAGGGTAACATTCAGTACTTC. As protein: CASSIAAQGNIQYF.

This clonotype was seen repeatedly, ten times or more. This rearrangement joins TRBV7-9 to TRBJ2-1; D might be TRBD1 (6 bases). Trimming pared 1 base from V and 7 bases from J, leaving 14 bases between. The germline V gene encodes CDR1 SEHNR and CDR2 FQNEAQ (reference sequence). The CDR3 is made up of 15 amino acids. Written as DNA, the CDR3 is TGTGCCAGCAGCTTAGACACAGGGAAGATTAATGAGCAGTTCTTC. Protein sequence: CASSLDTGKINEQFF.

This sequence joins TRBV12-3 or TRBV12-4 and TRBJ1-1, with 8 nucleotides matching TRBD1. J was trimmed by 4 bases and V by 6 bases; bases with no gene match: 7. CDR3 length: 14 amino acids. The CDR3 here is CASRTTGESTEAFF. The CDR3 DNA reads TGTGCCAGCAGGACGACAGGGGAAAGCACTGAAGCTTTCTTT.